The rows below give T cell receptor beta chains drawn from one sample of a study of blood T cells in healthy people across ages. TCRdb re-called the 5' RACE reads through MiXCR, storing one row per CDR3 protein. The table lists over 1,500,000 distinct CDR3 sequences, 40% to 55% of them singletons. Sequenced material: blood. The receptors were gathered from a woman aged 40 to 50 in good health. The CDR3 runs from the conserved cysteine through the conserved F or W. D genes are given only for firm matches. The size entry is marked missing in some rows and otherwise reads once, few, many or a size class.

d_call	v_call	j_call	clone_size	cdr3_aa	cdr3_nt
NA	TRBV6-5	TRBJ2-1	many	CASSRGYNEQFF	TGTGCCAGCAGCCGGGGCTACAATGAGCAGTTCTTC
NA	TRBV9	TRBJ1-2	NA	CASSTRDLLYGYTF	TGTGCCAGCAGCACACGAGACCTCCTATATGGCTACACCTTC
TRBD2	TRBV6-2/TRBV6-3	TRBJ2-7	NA	CASSYLKGLAGIYEQYF	TGTGCCAGCAGTTACCTCAAAGGACTAGCGGGGATCTACGAGCAGTACTTC
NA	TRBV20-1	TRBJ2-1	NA	CSARDVDWYEQFF	TGCAGTGCTAGAGATGTGGACTGGTATGAGCAGTTCTTC
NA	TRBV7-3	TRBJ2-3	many	CASSLIWSSRTDTQYF	TGTGCCAGCAGCTTAATATGGTCTAGCCGCACAGATACGCAGTATTTT
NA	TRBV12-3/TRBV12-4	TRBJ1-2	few	CASSLAQGFEGGYTF	TGTGCCAGCAGCTTAGCGCAAGGGTTTGAAGGGGGCTACACCTTC
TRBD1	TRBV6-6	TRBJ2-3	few	CASKDRASTDTQYF	TGTGCCAGCAAGGACAGGGCCAGCACAGATACGCAGTATTTT
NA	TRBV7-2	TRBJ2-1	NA	CASTVVGGYNEQFF	TGTGCCAGCACCGTGGTAGGGGGTTACAATGAGCAGTTCTTC
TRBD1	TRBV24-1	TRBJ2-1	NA	CATSDPGQGAMNEQFF	TGTGCCACCAGTGATCCGGGACAGGGGGCTATGAATGAGCAGTTCTTC
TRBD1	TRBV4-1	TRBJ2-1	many	CASSQGQGNNEQFF	TGCGCCAGCAGCCAAGGACAGGGTAACAATGAGCAGTTCTTC
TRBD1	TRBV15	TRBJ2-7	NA	CATSRDHRGMQYF	TGTGCCACCAGCAGAGATCACAGGGGGATGCAGTACTTC
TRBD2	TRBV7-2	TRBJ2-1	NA	CATRPAGGPNEQFF	TGTGCCACTCGGCCAGCGGGGGGCCCGAATGAGCAGTTCTTC
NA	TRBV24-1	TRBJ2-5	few	CATSDFTEEVQETQYF	TGTGCCACCAGTGATTTTACTGAAGAGGTACAAGAGACCCAGTACTTC
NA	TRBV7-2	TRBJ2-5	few	CASSLSTAVQETQYF	TGTGCCAGCAGCTTATCCACAGCTGTTCAAGAGACCCAGTACTTC
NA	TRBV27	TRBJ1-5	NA	CASRPGGLVISNQPQHF	TGTGCCAGCAGGCCGGGGGGACTGGTAATTAGCAATCAGCCCCAGCATTTT
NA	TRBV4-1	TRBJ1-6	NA	CASSQARDLSPLHF	TGCGCCAGCAGCCAAGCCCGGGATCTTAGTCCCCTCCACTTT
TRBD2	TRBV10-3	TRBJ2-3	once	CAIRGGLAGVTDTQYF	TGTGCCATCAGGGGAGGACTAGCGGGGGTCACAGATACGCAGTATTTT
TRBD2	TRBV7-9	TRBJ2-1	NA	CASSLVAGRASSYNEQFF	TGTGCCAGCAGCTTAGTAGCGGGCCGAGCCAGCTCCTACAATGAGCAGTTCTTC
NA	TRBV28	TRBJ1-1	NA	CASSLVGQGNTETFF	NA
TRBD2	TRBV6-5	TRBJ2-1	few	CASSPGLAGRYEQFF	TGTGCCAGCAGTCCCGGACTAGCGGGGAGATATGAGCAGTTCTTC
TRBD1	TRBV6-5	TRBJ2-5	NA	CASSYSTGVQETQYF	TGTGCCAGCAGTTACTCTACAGGGGTCCAAGAGACCCAGTACTTC
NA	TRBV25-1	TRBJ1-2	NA	CASSENLAGVYGYTF	TGTGCCAGCAGTGAAAATCTGGCGGGAGTCTATGGCTACACCTTC
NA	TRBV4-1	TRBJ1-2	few	CASSSRDNGYTF	TGCGCCAGCAGCTCACGGGACAACGGCTACACCTTC
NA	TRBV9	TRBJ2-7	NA	CASSVETDYEQYF	TGTGCCAGCAGCGTAGAGACAGACTACGAGCAGTACTTC
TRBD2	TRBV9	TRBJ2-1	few	CASSAHLRGGGASNEQFF	TGTGCCAGCAGCGCCCATCTTAGAGGCGGGGGGGCCTCGAATGAGCAGTTCTTC
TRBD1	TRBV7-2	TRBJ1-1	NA	CASSLGDRENTEAFF	TGTGCCAGCAGCTTAGGGGACAGAGAGAACACTGAAGCTTTCTTT
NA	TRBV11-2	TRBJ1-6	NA	CASSLSLERGRPLHF	TGTGCCAGCAGCTTATCTTTGGAAAGGGGCCGACCCCTCCACTTT
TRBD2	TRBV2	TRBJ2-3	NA	CASCRTSGGVTDTQYF	TGTGCCAGCTGCAGGACTAGCGGGGGAGTCACAGATACGCAGTATTTT
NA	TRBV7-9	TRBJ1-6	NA	CVSSFESRGSTRSYNSPLHF	TGTGTCAGCAGCTTTGAATCCAGAGGGAGTACTCGGTCCTATAATTCACCCCTCCACTTT
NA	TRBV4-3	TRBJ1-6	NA	CASSQDILNSPLHF	TGCGCCAGCAGCCAAGATATTCTAAATTCACCCCTCCACTTT
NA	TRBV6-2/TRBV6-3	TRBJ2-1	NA	CASSSASNTYNEQFF	TGTGCCAGCAGCTCGGCTAGCAATACCTACAATGAGCAGTTCTTC
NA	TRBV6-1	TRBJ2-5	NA	CASSEEQGEETQYF	TGTGCCAGCAGTGAAGAACAGGGTGAGGAGACCCAGTACTTC
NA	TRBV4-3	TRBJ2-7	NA	CASSQGREQVRYEQYF	TGCGCCAGCAGCCAAGGACGGGAACAGGTTCGTTACGAGCAGTACTTC
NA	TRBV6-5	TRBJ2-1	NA	CASSYSPTSYNEQFF	TGTGCCAGCAGTTACTCCCCCACGTCCTACAATGAGCAGTTCTTC
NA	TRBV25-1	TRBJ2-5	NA	CASTTGGETGVQYF	TGTGCCAGCACAACCGGGGGAGAGACGGGGGTCCAGTACTTC
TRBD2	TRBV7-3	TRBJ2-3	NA	CASSLTGGDKSDTQYF	TGTGCTAGCAGCTTAACCGGGGGGGACAAATCAGATACGCAGTATTTT
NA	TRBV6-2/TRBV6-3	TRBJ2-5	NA	CASTHLETQYF	TGTGCCAGCACTCACTTAGAGACCCAGTACTTC
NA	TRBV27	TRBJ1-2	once	CASSLRATTARANYGYTF	TGTGCCAGCAGTTTGCGGGCTACGACAGCTCGAGCTAACTATGGCTACACCTTC
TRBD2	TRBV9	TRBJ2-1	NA	CASSVHLAGQDNEQFF	TGTGCCAGCAGCGTCCATCTAGCGGGGCAAGACAATGAGCAGTTCTTC
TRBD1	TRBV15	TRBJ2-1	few	CATKGGGTPYNEQFF	TGTGCCACCAAAGGGGGCGGAACCCCTTACAATGAGCAGTTCTTC
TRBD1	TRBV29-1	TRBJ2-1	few	CSVTGTASSYNEQFF	TGCAGCGTTACCGGGACAGCGAGCTCCTACAATGAGCAGTTCTTC
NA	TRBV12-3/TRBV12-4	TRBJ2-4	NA	CASSLVLDDIQYF	TGTGCCAGCAGTTTAGTACTAGATGACATTCAGTACTTC
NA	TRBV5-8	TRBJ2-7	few	CASVGQGIYEQYF	TGTGCCAGTGTGGGGCAGGGGATATACGAGCAGTACTTC
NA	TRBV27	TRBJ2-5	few	CASSLRTAKETQYF	TGTGCCAGCAGTCTGAGGACAGCGAAAGAGACCCAGTACTTC
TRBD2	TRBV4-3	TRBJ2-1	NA	CASSLGTSGAHGEQFF	TGCGCCAGCAGCCTCGGGACTAGCGGGGCTCACGGTGAGCAGTTCTTC
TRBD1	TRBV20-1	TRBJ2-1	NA	CSARDPSSRQGGSYNEQFF	TGCAGTGCTAGAGATCCTTCATCGAGACAGGGGGGCTCCTACAATGAGCAGTTCTTC
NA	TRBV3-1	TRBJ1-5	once	CASSQRQTNQPQHF	TGTGCCAGCAGCCAACGACAGACGAATCAGCCCCAGCATTTT
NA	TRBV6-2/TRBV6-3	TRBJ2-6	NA	CASSFPGSNSGANVLTF	TGTGCCAGCAGTTTCCCCGGGAGCAATAGTGGGGCCAACGTCCTGACTTTC